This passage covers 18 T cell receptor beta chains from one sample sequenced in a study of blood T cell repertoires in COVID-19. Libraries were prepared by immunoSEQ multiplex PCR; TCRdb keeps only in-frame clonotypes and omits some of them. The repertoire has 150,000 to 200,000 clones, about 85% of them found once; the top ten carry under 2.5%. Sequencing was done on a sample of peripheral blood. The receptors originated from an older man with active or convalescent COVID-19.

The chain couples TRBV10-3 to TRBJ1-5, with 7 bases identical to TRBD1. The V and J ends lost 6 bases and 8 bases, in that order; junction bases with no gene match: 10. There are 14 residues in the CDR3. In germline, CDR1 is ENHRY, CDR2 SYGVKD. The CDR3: CAISLTGIGEPQHF. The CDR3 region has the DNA TGTGCCATCAGCTTGACAGGGATCGGAGAGCCCCAGCATTTT.

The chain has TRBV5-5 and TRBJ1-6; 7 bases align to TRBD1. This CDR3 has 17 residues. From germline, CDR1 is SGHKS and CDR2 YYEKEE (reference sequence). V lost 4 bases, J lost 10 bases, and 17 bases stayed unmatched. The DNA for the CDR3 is TGTGCCAGCAGCGGTGAAGGGGGCCGGTCCTTAAGATCACCCCTCCACTTT. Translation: CASSGEGGRSLRSPLHF. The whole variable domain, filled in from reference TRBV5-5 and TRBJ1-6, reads DAGVTQSPTHLIKTRGQQVTLRCSPISGHKSVSWYQQVLGQGPQFIFQYYEKEERGRGNFPDRFSARQFPNYSSELNVNALLLGDSALYLCASSGEGGRSLRSPLHFGNGTRLTVT.

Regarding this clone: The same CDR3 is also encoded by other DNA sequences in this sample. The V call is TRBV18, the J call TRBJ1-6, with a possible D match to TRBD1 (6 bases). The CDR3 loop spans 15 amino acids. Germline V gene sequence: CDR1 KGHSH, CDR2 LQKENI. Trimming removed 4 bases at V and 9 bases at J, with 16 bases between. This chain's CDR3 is CASSRGGQGASPLHF. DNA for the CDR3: TGTGCCAGCTCACGGGGGGGCCAAGGCGCTTCACCCCTCCACTTT. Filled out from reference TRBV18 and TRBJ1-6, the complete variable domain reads NAGVMQNPRHLVRRRGQEARLRCSPMKGHSHVYWYRQLPEEGLKFMVYLQKENIIDESGMPKERFSAEFPKEGPSILRIQQVVRGDSAAYFCASSRGGQGASPLHFGNGTRLTVT.

The CDR3 coding sequence is TGTGCCAGCAGCTTTCACGGACTAGCGGGACGCACAGATACGCAGTATTTT. Amino acids: CASSFHGLAGRTDTQYF. V is TRBV9 and J is TRBJ2-3; 12 positions agree with TRBD2. There are 17 residues in the CDR3. Germline values: CDR1 SGDLS, CDR2 YYNGEE. V gave up 4 bases and J gave up 1 base; unmatched junction bases: 7.

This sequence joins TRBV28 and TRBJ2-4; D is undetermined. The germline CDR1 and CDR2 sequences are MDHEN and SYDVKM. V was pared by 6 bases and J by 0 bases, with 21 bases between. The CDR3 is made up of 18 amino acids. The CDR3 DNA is TGTGCCAGCAGCCCCCCCGGAGTTAATGCGTTAGCCAAAAACATTCAGTACTTC. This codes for CASSPPGVNALAKNIQYF.

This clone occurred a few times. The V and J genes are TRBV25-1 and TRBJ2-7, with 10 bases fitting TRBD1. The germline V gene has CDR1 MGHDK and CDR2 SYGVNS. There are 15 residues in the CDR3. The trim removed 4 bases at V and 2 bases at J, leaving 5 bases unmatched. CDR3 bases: TGTGCCAGCAGTGTACCCGGGACAGGGGCCTACGAGCAGTACTTC. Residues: CASSVPGTGAYEQYF.

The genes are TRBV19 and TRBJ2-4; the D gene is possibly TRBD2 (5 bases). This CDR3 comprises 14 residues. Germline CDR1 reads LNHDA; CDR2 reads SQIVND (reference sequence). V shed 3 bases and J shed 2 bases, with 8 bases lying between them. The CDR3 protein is CASSMRGSKNIQYF. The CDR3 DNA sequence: TGTGCCAGTAGTATGAGAGGGTCCAAAAACATTCAGTACTTC.

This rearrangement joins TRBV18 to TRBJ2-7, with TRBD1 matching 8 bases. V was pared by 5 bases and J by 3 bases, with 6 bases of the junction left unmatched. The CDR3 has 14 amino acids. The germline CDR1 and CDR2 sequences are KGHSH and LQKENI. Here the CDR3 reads CASSRQGSHYEQYF. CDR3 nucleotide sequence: TGTGCCAGCTCAAGACAGGGGTCCCACTACGAGCAGTACTTC.

The chain's CDR3 is CASSQMDRAPILFF. CDR3 nucleotides: TGCGCCAGCAGCCAGATGGACAGGGCCCCTATACTGTTTTTT. The chain couples TRBV4-1 to TRBJ1-4; 8 bases fit TRBD1. The V gene's germline CDR1 is MGHRA and CDR2 YSYEKL. The V segment lost 3 bases and the J segment 13 bases; nucleotides outside the gene matches: 10. This CDR3 is built from 14 residues.

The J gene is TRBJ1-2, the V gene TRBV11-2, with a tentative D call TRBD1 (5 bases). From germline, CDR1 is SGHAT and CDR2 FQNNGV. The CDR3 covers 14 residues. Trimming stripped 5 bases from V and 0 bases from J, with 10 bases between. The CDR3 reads CASSAQTANYGYTF. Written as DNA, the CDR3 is TGTGCCAGCAGCGCCCAGACAGCTAACTATGGCTACACCTTC.

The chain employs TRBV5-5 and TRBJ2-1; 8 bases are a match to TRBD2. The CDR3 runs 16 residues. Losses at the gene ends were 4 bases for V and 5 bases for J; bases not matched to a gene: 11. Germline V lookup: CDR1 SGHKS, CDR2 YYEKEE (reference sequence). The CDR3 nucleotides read TGTGCCAGCAGCATGGCGGGGCGGGGGGCCCACAATGAGCAGTTCTTC. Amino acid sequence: CASSMAGRGAHNEQFF.

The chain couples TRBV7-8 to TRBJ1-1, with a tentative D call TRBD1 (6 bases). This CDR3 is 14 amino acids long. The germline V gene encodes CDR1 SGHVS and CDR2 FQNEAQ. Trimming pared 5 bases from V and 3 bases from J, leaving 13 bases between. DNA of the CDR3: TGTGCCAGCAGCGCGCAGGGGAGAGACACTGAAGCTTTCTTT. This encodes CASSAQGRDTEAFF.

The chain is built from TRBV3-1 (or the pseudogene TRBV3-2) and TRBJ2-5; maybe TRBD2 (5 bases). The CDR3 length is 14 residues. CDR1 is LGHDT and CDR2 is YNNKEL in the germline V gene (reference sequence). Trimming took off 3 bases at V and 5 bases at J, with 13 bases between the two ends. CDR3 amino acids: CASSQEEWLETQYF. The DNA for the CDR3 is TGTGCCAGCAGCCAGGAGGAGTGGTTGGAGACCCAGTACTTC.

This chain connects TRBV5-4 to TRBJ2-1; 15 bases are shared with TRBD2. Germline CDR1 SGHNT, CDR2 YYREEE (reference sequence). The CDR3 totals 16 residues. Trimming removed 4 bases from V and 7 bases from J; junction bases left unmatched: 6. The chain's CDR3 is CASSAGLAGGRNEQFF. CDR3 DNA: TGTGCCAGCAGCGCCGGACTAGCGGGGGGGCGAAATGAGCAGTTCTTC.

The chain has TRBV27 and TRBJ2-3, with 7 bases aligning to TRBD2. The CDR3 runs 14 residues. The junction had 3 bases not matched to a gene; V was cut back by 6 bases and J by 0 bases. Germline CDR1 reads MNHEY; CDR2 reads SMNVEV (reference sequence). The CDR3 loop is CASSQLASTDTQYF. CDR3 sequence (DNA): TGTGCCAGCAGCCAACTAGCGAGCACAGATACGCAGTATTTT.

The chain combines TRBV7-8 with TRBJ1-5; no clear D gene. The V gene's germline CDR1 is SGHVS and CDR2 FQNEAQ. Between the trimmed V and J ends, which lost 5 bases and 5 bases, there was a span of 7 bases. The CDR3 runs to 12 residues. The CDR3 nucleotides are TGTGCCAGCAGCCGGATAGATCAGCCCCAGCATTTT. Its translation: CASSRIDQPQHF.

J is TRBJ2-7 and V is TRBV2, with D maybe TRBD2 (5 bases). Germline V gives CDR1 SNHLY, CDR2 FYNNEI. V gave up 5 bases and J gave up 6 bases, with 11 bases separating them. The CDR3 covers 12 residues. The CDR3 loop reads CASSQLGREQYF. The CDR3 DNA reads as TGTGCCAGCAGTCAACTAGGACGCGAGCAGTACTTC.

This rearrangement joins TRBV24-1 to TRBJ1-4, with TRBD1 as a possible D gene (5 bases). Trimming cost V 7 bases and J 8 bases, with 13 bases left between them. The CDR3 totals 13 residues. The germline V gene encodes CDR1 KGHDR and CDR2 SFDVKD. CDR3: CATSSARGEKLFF. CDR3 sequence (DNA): TGTGCCACCAGCAGTGCTAGGGGAGAAAAACTGTTTTTT.